This is a list of T cell receptor beta chains from one sample in a study of OX40 agonist ivuxolimab in advanced cancers. The protocol was immunoSEQ multiplex PCR, while the TCRdb copy is restricted to in-frame clones and leaves out a portion. Altogether about 84,000 clones are present, 94% being singletons, with the ten largest covering approximately 10%. The sequencing used CD4+ or CD8+ T cells sorted from blood, collected in a trial of the OX40 agonist ivuxolimab. The receptors were gathered from an adult with an advanced solid tumor such as melanoma, head and neck, liver or kidney cancer. Each CDR3 is given with its conserved first and last residue. A D gene is named only where the DNA matches it firmly. Clone size is stated in some rows and not others, as once, few, many or a class when expanded.

v_gene	abundance	j_gene	d_gene	CDR3aa	CDR3nt
TRBV7-9	NA	TRBJ2-2	NA	CASSLGGTGELFF	TGTGCCAGCAGCTTAGGGGGCACCGGGGAGCTGTTTTTT
TRBV5-6	NA	TRBJ2-7	NA	CASSLGARYPYEQYF	TGTGCCAGCAGCTTGGGGGCTCGCTACCCCTACGAGCAGTACTTC
TRBV30	NA	TRBJ1-5	NA	CAWSSGGRDQPQHF	TGTGCCTGGAGTTCCGGGGGAAGGGATCAGCCCCAGCATTTT
TRBV5-6	NA	TRBJ2-6	NA	CASRGQGSGANVLTF	TGTGCCAGCAGGGGGCAGGGTTCTGGGGCCAACGTCCTGACTTTC
TRBV19	NA	TRBJ1-1	TRBD1	CASSIDFRDRVNTEAFF	TGTGCCAGTAGTATAGACTTCCGGGACAGGGTCAACACTGAAGCTTTCTTT
TRBV9	NA	TRBJ1-4	NA	CASSPTSLGEDEKLFF	TGTGCCAGCAGCCCTACATCCCTAGGGGAGGACGAAAAACTGTTTTTT
TRBV19	NA	TRBJ2-2	NA	CASSILRENTGELFF	TGTGCCAGTAGTATCCTCAGGGAGAACACCGGGGAGCTGTTTTTT
TRBV14	NA	TRBJ2-4	TRBD1	CASSQGQGKNIQYF	TGTGCCAGCAGCCAGGGACAGGGGAAAAACATTCAGTACTTC
TRBV4-3	NA	TRBJ2-6	NA	CASSHVSSPLGANVLTF	TGCGCCAGCAGCCATGTTTCCAGCCCCCTGGGGGCCAACGTCCTGACTTTC
TRBV4-3	NA	TRBJ2-6	NA	CASSLSRGRGGPGANVLTF	TGCGCCAGCAGCCTCAGTCGAGGCAGGGGGGGCCCTGGGGCCAACGTCCTGACTTTC
TRBV5-1	NA	TRBJ1-2	NA	CASSLVRQDYGYTF	TGCGCCAGCAGCTTGGTCAGGCAGGACTATGGCTACACCTTC
TRBV5-6	NA	TRBJ1-5	NA	CASSLGGSLNQPQHF	TGTGCCAGCAGCTTGGGGGGGAGTCTCAATCAGCCCCAGCATTTT
TRBV4-3	NA	TRBJ2-7	TRBD2	CASSQVVLAGGAYEQYF	TGCGCCAGCAGCCAAGTCGTTCTAGCGGGCGGGGCCTACGAGCAGTACTTC
TRBV7-8	NA	TRBJ2-2	NA	CASTNRPHSNTGELFF	TGTGCCAGCACCAATCGACCACACTCGAACACCGGGGAGCTGTTTTTT
TRBV28	NA	TRBJ1-5	NA	CASSDSNQPQHF	TGTGCCAGCAGCGATAGCAATCAGCCCCAGCATTTT
TRBV4-2	NA	TRBJ2-3	NA	CASSQADDLDTQYF	TGTGCCAGCAGCCAAGCGGACGATTTAGATACGCAGTATTTT
TRBV5-3	NA	TRBJ1-2	NA	CARSFPRGGYGYTF	TGTGCCAGAAGCTTCCCGCGGGGGGGCTATGGCTACACCTTC
TRBV28	NA	TRBJ2-1	NA	CASTPRSPHNEQFF	TGTGCCAGCACCCCCCGGTCTCCCCACAATGAGCAGTTCTTC
TRBV29-1	once	TRBJ2-6	NA	CSVEEPGLRGANVLTF	TGCAGCGTTGAAGAACCGGGCCTGAGGGGGGCCAACGTCCTGACTTTC
TRBV6-1	NA	TRBJ1-2	NA	CASSVNVGLYGYTF	TGTGCCAGCAGTGTCAATGTGGGGCTGTATGGCTACACCTTC
TRBV4-3	NA	TRBJ1-2	TRBD1	CASSQGQGAPGYTF	TGCGCCAGCAGCCAAGGACAGGGGGCGCCTGGCTACACCTTC
TRBV4-3	once	TRBJ2-1	NA	CASSQAGSNEQFF	TGCGCCAGCAGCCAAGCCGGTTCCAATGAGCAGTTCTTC
TRBV9	NA	TRBJ1-1	NA	CASSVGQGITEAFF	TGTGCCAGCAGCGTAGGGCAAGGGATCACTGAAGCTTTCTTT
TRBV7-9	once	TRBJ2-7	NA	CASSLTSSYEQYF	TGTGCCAGCAGCTTAACCAGCAGCTACGAGCAGTACTTC
TRBV2	NA	TRBJ1-1	NA	CASSRQYNTEAFF	TGTGCCAGCAGTCGACAGTATAACACTGAAGCTTTCTTT
TRBV11-2	NA	TRBJ2-1	NA	CASSPPGQKGEQFF	TGTGCCAGCAGCCCCCCCGGGCAGAAAGGTGAGCAGTTCTTC
TRBV19	NA	TRBJ2-1	TRBD2	CASSQTSGRVGQFF	TGTGCCAGTAGTCAAACTAGCGGGAGGGTCGGGCAGTTCTTC
TRBV9	NA	TRBJ2-2	TRBD2	CASSKRGLRTGELFF	TGTGCCAGCAGCAAACGGGGACTACGCACCGGGGAGCTGTTTTTT
TRBV7-3	NA	TRBJ2-1	TRBD2	CASSHSGRGVNEQFF	TGTGCCAGCAGCCATAGCGGGAGGGGAGTTAATGAGCAGTTCTTC
TRBV5-1	once	TRBJ2-1	NA	CASSSPTYNEQFF	TGCGCAAGCAGCTCCCCAACCTACAATGAGCAGTTCTTC
TRBV6-4	once	TRBJ2-2	NA	CASSQEETNTGELFF	TGTGCCAGCAGTCAGGAAGAAACGAACACCGGGGAGCTGTTTTTT
TRBV28	NA	TRBJ2-7	NA	CASSLFGEALDEQYF	TGTGCCAGCAGTTTATTTGGTGAGGCTTTGGACGAGCAGTACTTC
TRBV29-1	NA	TRBJ2-1	TRBD2	CSVRGGRNEQFF	TGCAGCGTTCGGGGAGGGCGAAATGAGCAGTTCTTC
TRBV10-3	NA	TRBJ2-3	TRBD2	CASQREGRGTDTQYF	TGTGCCTCTCAAAGGGAGGGCCGTGGGACAGATACGCAGTATTTT
TRBV9	NA	TRBJ2-7	NA	CASSVGGDEQYF	TGTGCCAGCAGCGTAGGAGGGGACGAGCAGTACTTC
TRBV28	NA	TRBJ2-3	TRBD1	CASLDRVWSTDTQYF	TGTGCCAGCTTGGACAGGGTGTGGTCTACAGATACGCAGTATTTT
TRBV19	NA	TRBJ1-5	TRBD1	CASSMTGDSNQPQHF	TGTGCCAGTAGTATGACAGGGGATAGCAATCAGCCCCAGCATTTT
TRBV28	NA	TRBJ2-7	TRBD2	CASSPGLAWFEQYF	TGTGCCAGCAGCCCGGGACTAGCGTGGTTCGAGCAGTACTTC
TRBV4-3	NA	TRBJ1-2	NA	CASSPLVRNAGGYTF	TGCGCCAGCAGCCCCCTGGTCCGGAACGCAGGCGGCTACACCTTC
TRBV13	NA	TRBJ1-1	NA	CASSPRLPEAFF	TGTGCCAGCAGCCCCAGACTCCCTGAAGCTTTCTTT